The 32 T cell receptor beta chains given below trace back to one sample, sequenced in a study of blood T cells in healthy people across ages. Together with a sample-barcoded 5' primer, a J-beta primer mix was included in a second PCR lasting about 6 to 12 cycles. TCRdb re-derived calls from the 5' RACE reads in MiXCR, one entry per CDR3 protein. The sample lists about 940,000 distinct CDR3 sequences; approximately 49% were seen once. Material for sequencing was blood. These receptors originate from a young man in good health.

This chain connects TRBV6-6 to TRBJ2-3, with D uncertain. Germline-derived CDR1 and CDR2 are MNHNY and SVGAGI (reference sequence). V gave up 0 bases and J gave up 4 bases, with 11 bases separating them. CDR3 length: 15 amino acids. In nucleotides, the CDR3 is TGTGCCAGCAGTTACTCGGCCCCCTGGGCAGATACGCAGTATTTT. The encoded protein is CASSYSAPWADTQYF.

This chain joins TRBV5-1 and TRBJ1-1, with 12 positions matching TRBD1. The CDR3 is 16 amino acids. The germline gives CDR1 SGHRS, CDR2 YFSETQ. After removal of 4 bases from V and 4 bases from J, the junction contained 8 bases not matched to a gene. CDR3 sequence: CASSTGQGASGTEAFF. Written as DNA, the CDR3 is TGCGCCAGCAGCACGGGACAGGGGGCGTCGGGCACTGAAGCTTTCTTT.

The sample holds a few counts of this clonotype. The chain carries TRBV9 and TRBJ2-1, with D possibly being TRBD1 or TRBD2 (5 bases each). This CDR3 has 21 amino acids. Trimming shortened V by 2 bases and J by 0 bases, and 27 bases separated the two germline ends. Germline assignment: CDR1 SGDLS and CDR2 YYNGEE. The CDR3, as DNA: TGTGCCAGCAGCGTCTCACTCGGGGACCTCCCCCTTTTAAGCTCCTACAATGAGCAGTTCTTC. Its protein product is CASSVSLGDLPLLSSYNEQFF. Filled out from reference TRBV9 and TRBJ2-1, the complete variable domain reads DSGVTQTPKHLITATGQRVTLRCSPRSGDLSVYWYQQSLDQGLQFLIQYYNGEERAKGNILERFSAQQFPDLHSELNLSSLELGDSALYFCASSVSLGDLPLLSSYNEQFFGPGTRLTVL.

This clonotype was seen a handful of times. The rearrangement links TRBV5-1 to TRBJ1-2; the D gene is possibly TRBD1 (6 bases). The germline CDR1 and CDR2 sequences are SGHRS and YFSETQ. The CDR3 spans 13 residues. Trimming took off 2 bases at V and 8 bases at J, with 13 bases between the two ends. CDR3 DNA: TGCGCCAGCAGCTTACAGGGTTCGGGGGGCTACACCTTC. Its protein is CASSLQGSGGYTF.

The gene calls are TRBV27 and TRBJ1-4; 9 nucleotides agree with TRBD1. There are 14 residues in the CDR3. The V gene's germline CDR1 is MNHEY and CDR2 SMNVEV (reference sequence). The ends lost 7 bases at V and 3 bases at J; junction bases unmatched: 3. CDR3 region: CASKDRGSNEKLFF. The CDR3 DNA sequence: TGTGCCAGCAAAGACAGGGGGTCTAATGAAAAACTGTTTTTT.

This clonotype appeared once. A much larger clonotype is one base distant, so this may be a read error. The genes are TRBV12-3 or TRBV12-4 and TRBJ2-4, with 8 bases aligning to TRBD1. The DNA end is a closer match to TRBJ2-7, so the J assignment may be wrong. The CDR3 has 16 residues. Here the CDR3 reads CVSSFILGQGTYEQYF. In DNA form, the CDR3 reads TGTGTCAGCAGTTTCATCCTTGGACAGGGAACCTACGAGCAGTACTTC.

This clonotype turned up a few times. The chain carries TRBV4-1 and TRBJ2-5; 7 nucleotides match TRBD2. The CDR3 length is 15 residues. The V gene end was trimmed by 0 bases and the J gene end by 5 bases; junction bases not matched to a gene: 6. CDR1 and CDR2 (germline): MGHRA, YSYEKL. CDR3 DNA sequence: TGCGCCAGCAGCCAAGAAGGGAGGGTATCGGAGACCCAGTACTTC. Protein sequence: CASSQEGRVSETQYF.

This clonotype turned up a few times. The J gene is TRBJ1-4, the V gene TRBV27, with D hard to call. Trimming shortened V by 4 bases and J by 8 bases, and 14 bases separated the two germline ends. The V gene's germline CDR1 is MNHEY and CDR2 SMNVEV (reference sequence). This CDR3 contains 14 residues. The CDR3 DNA reads as TGTGCCAGCAGTTCACGGCGGAGACGCGAAAAACTGTTTTTT. Its protein is CASSSRRRREKLFF.

This sequence joins TRBV20-1 and TRBJ1-2; D perhaps matches TRBD1 (6 bases). This CDR3 spans 13 amino acids. The germline gives CDR1 DFQATT, CDR2 SNEGSKA (reference sequence). Between the trimmed V and J ends, which lost 3 bases and 6 bases, there was a span of 14 bases. This chain's CDR3 is CSASTGTVDGYTF. In DNA, the CDR3 is TGCAGTGCTAGTACAGGGACCGTAGATGGCTACACCTTC.

The chain's CDR3 is CATIPGLGQLNQPQHF. The CDR3 DNA sequence: TGTGCCACCATCCCCGGATTGGGACAGCTCAATCAGCCCCAGCATTTT. The chain joins TRBV15 to TRBJ1-5; 7 nucleotides match TRBD1. Germline V lookup: CDR1 LNHNV, CDR2 YYDKDF (reference sequence). The CDR3 contains 16 residues. After removal of 7 bases from V and 3 bases from J, the junction contained 12 bases not matched to a gene.

This CDR3 is CASSLETGGRNGYTF. The CDR3 nucleotides read TGCGCCAGCAGCTTGGAGACAGGGGGCAGGAATGGCTACACCTTC. V gene TRBV5-1 combines with J gene TRBJ1-2, with 10 bases matching TRBD1. Unmatched junction bases numbered 5, after V lost 0 bases and J lost 6 bases. This CDR3 has 15 amino acids. Germline lookup yields CDR1 SGHRS and CDR2 YFSETQ.

This clonotype was seen only a few times. This chain joins TRBV12-3 or TRBV12-4 and TRBJ2-1; D perhaps matches TRBD2 (5 bases). The CDR3 runs 12 residues. V was shortened by 5 bases and J by 7 bases, with 9 bases between the two germline ends. This CDR3 is CASSPRTNEQFF. Written as DNA, the CDR3 is TGTGCCAGCAGTCCCCGGACTAATGAGCAGTTCTTC.

This clonotype occurred once. The chain recombines TRBV27 with TRBJ2-2; D uncertain. CDR3 length: 16 amino acids. Trimming pared 5 bases from V and 1 base from J, leaving 14 bases between. The germline V gene encodes CDR1 MNHEY and CDR2 SMNVEV (reference sequence). The CDR3 nucleotides read TGTGCCAGCAGTCAACCCCGGACGGGGAACACCGGGGAGCTGTTTTTT. The encoded protein is CASSQPRTGNTGELFF.

The V gene is TRBV7-2, the J gene TRBJ1-2, with D unclear. Trimming shortened V by 0 bases and J by 8 bases, and 7 bases separated the two germline ends. The CDR3 spans 12 residues. From germline, CDR1 is SGHTA and CDR2 FQGNSA. The CDR3 here is CASSLAAEGYTF. CDR3 bases: TGTGCCAGCAGCTTAGCGGCTGAAGGCTACACCTTC. Looking up the rest from reference TRBV7-2 and TRBJ1-2 gives the full variable domain: GAGVSQSPSNKVTEKGKDVELRCDPISGHTALYWYRQSLGQGLEFLIYFQGNSAPDKSGLPSDRFSAERTGGSVSTLTIQRTQQEDSAVYLCASSLAAEGYTFGSGTRLTVV.

This clonotype has just a few counts. The chain recombines TRBV21-1 with TRBJ2-7; no DNA check was done on the table's D call, TRBD1. TRBV21-1 counts as a pseudogene. This CDR3 comprises 18 residues. The DNA of the CDR3 is TGTGCCAGCAGCCCCTTCCCGAGGAACAGCTCCAGATTCTACGAGCAGTACTTC. The encoded protein is CASSPFPRNSSRFYEQYF.

This chain uses TRBV7-3 with TRBJ2-1; 11 bases fit TRBD2. The V segment lost 5 bases and the J segment 8 bases; nucleotides outside the gene matches: 8. Germline CDR1 and CDR2: SGHTA and FQGTGA. The CDR3 extends over 15 amino acids. CDR3 sequence reads: CASSPTSGGDHEQFF. As DNA, the CDR3 is TGTGCCAGCAGCCCTACTAGCGGGGGTGACCATGAGCAGTTCTTC.

There are a few counts of this clonotype. This rearrangement joins TRBV5-1 to TRBJ2-7, with D hard to call. Trimming pared 0 bases from V and 0 bases from J, leaving 13 bases between. Germline lookup yields CDR1 SGHRS and CDR2 YFSETQ. The CDR3 runs 16 residues. The CDR3 nucleotides are TGCGCCAGCAGCTTGGCGCCAGGTCCATACTCCTACGAGCAGTACTTC. Translating it yields CASSLAPGPYSYEQYF.

This chain joins TRBV30 and TRBJ2-7; perhaps TRBD1 as D (5 bases). The CDR3 is 14 residues long. Between the trimmed V and J ends, which lost 4 bases and 0 bases, there was a span of 13 bases. Germline loops: CDR1 GTSNPN, CDR2 SVGIG (reference sequence). The CDR3 region is CAWNQDTLSYEQYF. As DNA, the CDR3 is TGTGCCTGGAACCAGGACACACTCTCCTACGAGCAGTACTTC.

The chain has TRBV3-1 and TRBJ1-2, with 7 bases aligning to TRBD1. The trim removed 8 bases at V and 0 bases at J, leaving 9 bases unmatched. The CDR3 has 15 residues. Per the germline V gene, CDR1 is LGHDT and CDR2 is YNNKEL (reference sequence). CDR3 in DNA: TGTGCCAGCCATCTCAGGGGGAGCTCTAACTATGGCTACACCTTC. This translates into CASHLRGSSNYGYTF.

This clonotype turned up a few times. The chain couples TRBV3-1 to TRBJ2-1; perhaps TRBD2 as D (6 bases). Trimming stripped 4 bases from V and 5 bases from J, with 15 bases between. CDR1 is LGHDT, CDR2 YNNKEL, per germline (reference sequence). This CDR3 spans 15 amino acids. CDR3 loop: CASSLDTGTDNEQFF. DNA for the CDR3: TGTGCCAGCAGCCTTGACACCGGGACTGACAATGAGCAGTTCTTC.

This chain joins TRBV24-1 and TRBJ2-3; unclear D gene. Trimming left V 5 bases short and J 0 bases short, with 17 bases between. Germline CDR1 is KGHDR and CDR2 is SFDVKD. The CDR3 totals 17 residues. The CDR3 sequence: CATSAPGRAISTDTQYF. The CDR3 DNA reads TGTGCCACCAGTGCCCCAGGAAGGGCTATTAGCACAGATACGCAGTATTTT.

This clonotype occurred a few times. The V and J genes are TRBV4-3 and TRBJ2-7; D unclear. The V gene's germline CDR1 is LGHNA and CDR2 YSLEER. V was clipped by 0 bases and J by 0 bases, with 12 bases between them. The CDR3 runs 16 residues. The CDR3 region has the DNA TGCGCCAGCAGCCAAGATAATGACGGCAGCTCCTACGAGCAGTACTTC. Protein: CASSQDNDGSSYEQYF.

This sequence joins TRBV28 and TRBJ2-3; D not certain. This CDR3 is built from 13 residues. Germline V gives CDR1 MDHEN, CDR2 SYDVKM. V shed 5 bases and J shed 4 bases, with 10 bases lying between them. The CDR3 region is CASSPSTPDTQYF. The DNA for the CDR3 is TGTGCCAGCAGTCCAAGTACTCCAGATACGCAGTATTTT.

This clonotype was counted between two and nine times. The chain uses TRBV6-6 and TRBJ1-1, with TRBD1 matching over 12 bases. Germline CDR1 and CDR2: MNHNY and SVGAGI (reference sequence). The J segment lost 5 bases and the V segment lost 4 bases, leaving 5 bases of the junction unmatched. CDR3 length equals 15 residues. Written as DNA, the CDR3 is TGTGCCAGCAGTTGGGGACAGGGGGCGGGGACTGAAGCTTTCTTT. This gives the protein CASSWGQGAGTEAFF.

The chain is built from TRBV2 and TRBJ2-7; 8 bases map to TRBD2. The germline CDR1 and CDR2 sequences are SNHLY and FYNNEI. This CDR3 contains 15 residues. V gave up 7 bases and J gave up 3 bases; unmatched junction bases: 11. Here the CDR3 reads CASTLGGGTYYEQYF. The DNA for the CDR3 is TGTGCCAGCACCCTAGGCGGGGGGACGTACTACGAGCAGTACTTC. The full variable domain, rest sourced from reference TRBV2 and TRBJ2-7, is EPEVTQTPSHQVTQMGQEVILRCVPISNHLYFYWYRQILGQKVEFLVSFYNNEISEKSEIFDDQFSVERPDGSNFTLKIRSTKLEDSAMYFCASTLGGGTYYEQYFGPGTRLTVT.

A few counts support this clonotype. This sequence joins TRBV20-1 and TRBJ2-1, with 9 bases fitting TRBD1. The CDR3 sequence is 17 residues long. CDR1 DFQATT and CDR2 SNEGSKA come from the germline V gene (reference sequence). J was trimmed by 4 bases and V by 0 bases; bases with no gene match: 10. The CDR3 reads CSARDTGGQGRYNEQFF. CDR3 nucleotides: TGCAGTGCTAGAGATACTGGGGGACAGGGAAGATACAATGAGCAGTTCTTC.

The J gene is TRBJ2-1, the V gene TRBV7-2; weak D call: TRBD1 (6 bases). Germline V CDR1 and CDR2: SGHTA, FQGNSA. Trimming removed 1 base from V and 8 bases from J, with 12 bases in between. CDR3 length equals 14 residues. CDR3 loop: CASSLGIGGYEQFF. DNA of the CDR3: TGTGCCAGCAGCTTAGGGATTGGGGGCTATGAGCAGTTCTTC.

CDR3 in DNA: TGTGCCTGGAGTGGGGGGGGTCGACCAGATACGCAGTATTTT. This gives the protein CAWSGGGRPDTQYF. The chain carries TRBV30 and TRBJ2-3; 7 nucleotides line up with TRBD2. The CDR3 consists of 14 residues. Germline values: CDR1 GTSNPN, CDR2 SVGIG (reference sequence). J gave up 4 bases and V 1 base, and 5 bases lay outside the gene matches.

V is TRBV6-1 and J is TRBJ1-2; 8 nucleotides line up with TRBD1. J lost 7 bases, V lost 5 bases, and 6 bases had no gene match. This CDR3 contains 13 residues. Germline V gene sequence: CDR1 MNHNS, CDR2 SASEGT. The CDR3 DNA is TGTGCCAGCAGTCGACAGGGGAGCTTTGGCTACACCTTC. The encoded protein is CASSRQGSFGYTF.

DNA for the CDR3: TGCAGTGCTAGACCGGGACACCTGAACACTGAAGCTTTCTTT. Residues: CSARPGHLNTEAFF. The rearrangement links TRBV20-1 to TRBJ1-1; tentatively, D is TRBD1 (6 bases). This CDR3 has 14 amino acids. The V end lost 2 bases, the J end lost 0 bases, and 10 bases lay between the germline ends. Germline values: CDR1 DFQATT, CDR2 SNEGSKA (reference sequence).

This clonotype has a handful of counts. The chain carries TRBV7-2 and TRBJ2-5; D is ambiguous. The CDR3 length is 14 residues. V lost 5 bases and J lost 3, with 13 bases in between. Germline CDR1 and CDR2: SGHTA and FQGNSA. In nucleotides, the CDR3 is TGTGCCAGCAGCCTGGGTCCCAGAGAAGAGACCCAGTACTTC. It yields the protein CASSLGPREETQYF.

This chain links TRBV12-3 or TRBV12-4 with TRBJ2-3; no clear D gene. This CDR3 comprises 15 residues. V shed 5 bases and J shed 0 bases, with 12 bases lying between them. CDR3 DNA: TGTGCCAGCAGTCCTGGCAGGAGAAGCACAGATACGCAGTATTTT. Translated: CASSPGRRSTDTQYF.